This T cell receptor beta chain was sequenced in a study of PD-1 blockade in classical Hodgkin lymphoma. Study-level points and caveats: Diminished baseline TCR diversity has been reported in newly diagnosed patients relative to healthy donors.

Time point meaning: newly diagnosed, previously untreated cHL patient sample. From thawed PBMCs, CD4+ T cells were purified using magnetic negative selection. The CDR3 runs 12 residues. Looked up from germline, CDR1 is SGHNT and CDR2 is YYREEE (reference sequence). Trimming took 0 bases from V and 7 from J, leaving 5 bases between them. Repertoires were generated with immunoSEQ multiplex PCR, while TCRdb's copy carries only in-frame clones and drops some. The sample contains 20,000 to 25,000 clones, 90% to 95% of which appear only once. With respect to this clone: The antigen remains undetermined.

The sequencing sample was made of CD4+ T cells from blood. The clonotype was recovered from a human donor with classical Hodgkin lymphoma. The V and J genes are TRBV5-4 and TRBJ1-5; no clear D gene. CDR3 region: CASSLATQPQHF. In DNA form, the CDR3 reads TGTGCCAGCAGCTTGGCCACGCAGCCCCAGCATTTT.